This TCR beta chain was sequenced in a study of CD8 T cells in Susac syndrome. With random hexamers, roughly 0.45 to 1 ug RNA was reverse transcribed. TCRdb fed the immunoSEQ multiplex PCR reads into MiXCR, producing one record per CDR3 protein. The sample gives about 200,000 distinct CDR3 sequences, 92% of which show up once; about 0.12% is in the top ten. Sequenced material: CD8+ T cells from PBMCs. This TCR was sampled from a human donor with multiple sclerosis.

The DNA for the CDR3 is TGTGCCAGCAGCCAGACAGATGCAACAGCTTTAACAAAAGAGACCCAGTACTTC. This sequence encodes CASSQTDATALTKETQYF. The V gene is TRBV3-1, the J gene TRBJ2-5, with D possibly being TRBD1 (5 bases). The CDR3 has 18 amino acids. Trimming removed 3 bases at V and 3 bases at J, with 23 bases between. Germline V gene data show CDR1 as LGHDT and CDR2 as YNNKEL (reference sequence).